A selection of T cell receptor beta chains follows, all from one sample in a study of blood T cell repertoires in COVID-19. Sequenced by immunoSEQ multiplex PCR; TCRdb stores in-frame clones only, minus some. This table holds about 230,000 clones, around 78% found once. Sequences were obtained from peripheral blood. These receptor sequences come from a woman between 65 and 79 years old with active or convalescent COVID-19. Each CDR3 is given with its conserved first and last residue. The D gene is left open where the match is weak. Some rows mark clone size as missing; the rest say once, few, many or name a class of expanded clone.

>TRBV5-6|-|TRBJ1-2|TRBD1
CASSSTGRLLGGYTF
TGTGCCAGCAGCTCGACAGGGAGGCTTTTGGGAGGCTACACCTTC
>TRBV5-5|few|TRBJ1-1|TRBD1
CASSYVPLGGNTEAFF
TGTGCCAGCAGCTACGTACCCTTAGGGGGCAACACTGAAGCTTTCTTT
>TRBV18|-|TRBJ2-7|-
CASSPPGRLNEQYF
TGTGCCAGCTCACCACCGGGGCGGTTAAACGAGCAGTACTTC
>TRBV12-3/TRBV12-4|-|TRBJ2-7|-
CASSPESEQYF
TGTGCCAGCAGCCCGGAGTCCGAGCAGTACTTC
>TRBV6-5|-|TRBJ1-2|-
CASSRDKNYGYTF
TGTGCCAGCAGCCGAGACAAGAACTATGGCTACACCTTC
>TRBV2|-|TRBJ1-4|-
CASTPSQGSYEKLFF
TGTGCCAGCACCCCATCACAGGGCTCTTATGAAAAACTGTTTTTT
>TRBV5-3|-|TRBJ2-1|-
CARSPTGFNEQFF
TGTGCCAGAAGCCCGACTGGATTCAATGAGCAGTTCTTC
>TRBV10-2|-|TRBJ1-6|TRBD1
CASTGTGSSPLHF
TGCGCCAGCACCGGGACAGGGTCCTCACCCCTCCACTTT
>TRBV3-1/TRBV3-2|-|TRBJ2-4|-
CASSQAGRDGIQYF
TGTGCCAGCAGCCAAGCAGGCAGGGATGGCATTCAGTACTTC
>TRBV14|-|TRBJ1-2|TRBD1
CASSPGQDYGYTF
TGTGCCAGCAGCCCAGGACAGGACTATGGCTACACCTTC